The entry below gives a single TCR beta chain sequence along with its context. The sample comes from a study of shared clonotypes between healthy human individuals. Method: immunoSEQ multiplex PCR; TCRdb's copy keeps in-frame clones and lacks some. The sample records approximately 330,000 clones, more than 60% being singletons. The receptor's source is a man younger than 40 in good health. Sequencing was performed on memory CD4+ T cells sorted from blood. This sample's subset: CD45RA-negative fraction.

The CDR3 reads CASSATEVGQPQHF. CDR3 DNA sequence: TGCGCCAGCAGCGCCACAGAGGTAGGCCAGCCCCAGCATTTT. J is TRBJ1-5 and V is TRBV5-1, with unresolved D. Trimming stripped 4 bases from V and 7 bases from J, with 15 bases between. Germline values: CDR1 SGHRS, CDR2 YFSETQ. The CDR3 extends over 14 amino acids.